The TCR beta chain under discussion was sequenced for a study of T cell responses to AZD1222 COVID-19 vaccine. The study's findings and limits: Donors skewed white British and female; clonal diversity was possibly underestimated. Repertoire sampling was restricted to post-peak T cell response timepoints.

There are 18 residues in the CDR3. V was pared by 6 bases and J by 5 bases, with 17 bases of the junction left unmatched. CDR1 and CDR2 from the germline V gene are LNHDA and SQIVND (reference sequence). Combined were second doses at about 4 or about 12 weeks. TCRdb keeps only in-frame clones here, not all; method: immunoSEQ multiplex PCR. The table shows under 25,000 clones, with 84% occurring only once. In this sample, this clone turned up a few times. Its antigen remains unidentified. The material sequenced was peripheral blood, taken 28 days after the second AZD1222 dose. This chain links TRBV19 with TRBJ2-7; 12 nucleotides line up with TRBD1. The sequence was collected from an adult who received the AZD1222 COVID-19 vaccine. DNA of the CDR3: TGTGCCAGTAGCCCAGGGACAGGGGGCGAGGGGGGTTCCCACGAGCAGTACTTC. Protein: CASSPGTGGEGGSHEQYF.